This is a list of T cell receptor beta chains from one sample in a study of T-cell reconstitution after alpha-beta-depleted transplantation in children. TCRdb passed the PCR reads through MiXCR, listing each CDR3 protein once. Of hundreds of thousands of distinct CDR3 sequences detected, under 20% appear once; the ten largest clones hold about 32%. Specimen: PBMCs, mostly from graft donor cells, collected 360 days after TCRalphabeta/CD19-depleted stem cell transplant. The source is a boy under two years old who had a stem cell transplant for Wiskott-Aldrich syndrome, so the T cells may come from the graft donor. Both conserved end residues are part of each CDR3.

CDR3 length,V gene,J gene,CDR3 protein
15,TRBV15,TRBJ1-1,CATSGWTGLGTEAFF
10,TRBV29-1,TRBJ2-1,CSVDYNEQFF
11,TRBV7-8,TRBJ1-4,CASSLEDKLFF
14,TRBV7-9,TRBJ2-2,CASSFRTETGELFF
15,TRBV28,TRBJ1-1,CASSFLDREAAEAFF
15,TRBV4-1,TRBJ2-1,CASSHNRDRPNEQFF
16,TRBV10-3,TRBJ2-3,CAISESRAGRTDTQYF
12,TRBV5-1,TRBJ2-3,CASSVSSDTQYF
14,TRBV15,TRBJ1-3,CATSLSGSGNTIYF
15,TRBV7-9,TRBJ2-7,CASSDSGREAYEQYF
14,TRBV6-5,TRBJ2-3,CASSYSLALDTQYF
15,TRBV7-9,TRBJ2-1,CASSVKGSSYNEQFF
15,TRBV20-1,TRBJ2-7,CSAPSGQLDSYEQYF
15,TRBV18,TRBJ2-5,CASSPGQGRRETQYF
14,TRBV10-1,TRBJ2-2,CASSEGTYTGELFF
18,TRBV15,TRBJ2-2,CATSSTGTSDPNTGELFF
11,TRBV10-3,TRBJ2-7,CAIRREDEQYF
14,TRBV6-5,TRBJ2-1,CASSYTLADPRRFF
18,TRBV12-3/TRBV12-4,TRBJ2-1,CASSPRGYGGNPNNEQFF
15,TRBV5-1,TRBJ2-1,CASSSHGTGGGEQFF
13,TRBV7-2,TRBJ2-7,CASSLGPKYEQYF